Ten or more counts support the clone carrying this T cell receptor (beta chain). Its antigen is not identified. This specimen comes from a study of blood T cells in healthy people across ages. The study, taken as a whole, reports: Per million T cells, TCR beta diversity dropped about linearly as age rose.

The CDR3 runs to 16 residues. Trimming took 0 bases from V and 7 from J, leaving 16 bases between them. Germline CDR1 MNHNY, CDR2 SVGAGI (reference sequence). Every donor provided approximately 9.2 milliliters of peripheral blood. Next came a second PCR, run for about 7 to 12 cycles, which used a sample-barcoded 5' primer along with a J-beta primer mix. CDR3-containing paired-end reads numbered at least 3 million in each sample. Via MiXCR, TCRdb re-called the 5' RACE reads, giving one row per CDR3 protein. The sample has around 850,000 distinct CDR3 sequences, around 36% seen once. Sequenced material: blood. This TCR came from a man aged 18 to 29 in good health. The rearrangement joins TRBV6-6 to TRBJ2-1; D is uncertain. As DNA, the CDR3 is TGTGCCAGCAGTTACTCGACCGACGTGGATATGAATGAGCAGTTCTTC. Translation gives CASSYSTDVDMNEQFF.